This T cell receptor (beta chain) was captured by sequencing in a study of T cell changes during pregnancy in multiple sclerosis. Libraries were prepared by immunoSEQ multiplex PCR; TCRdb keeps only in-frame clonotypes and omits some of them. The sample records 98,000 or so clones, approximately 94% being singletons. V was shortened by 0 bases and J by 4 bases, with 9 bases between the two germline ends. The length of the CDR3 is 15 residues. CDR1 LGHNA and CDR2 YSLEER come from the germline V gene. Sample: peripheral blood, taken after pregnancy. V usage is TRBV4-3 and J usage is TRBJ1-4; D is possibly TRBD1 (6 bases). The clonotype comes from a female donor with multiple sclerosis, enrolled in a pregnancy study. The CDR3 here is CASSQEGQSNEKLFF. CDR3 sequence (DNA): TGCGCCAGCAGCCAAGAAGGACAGAGTAATGAAAAACTGTTTTTT.